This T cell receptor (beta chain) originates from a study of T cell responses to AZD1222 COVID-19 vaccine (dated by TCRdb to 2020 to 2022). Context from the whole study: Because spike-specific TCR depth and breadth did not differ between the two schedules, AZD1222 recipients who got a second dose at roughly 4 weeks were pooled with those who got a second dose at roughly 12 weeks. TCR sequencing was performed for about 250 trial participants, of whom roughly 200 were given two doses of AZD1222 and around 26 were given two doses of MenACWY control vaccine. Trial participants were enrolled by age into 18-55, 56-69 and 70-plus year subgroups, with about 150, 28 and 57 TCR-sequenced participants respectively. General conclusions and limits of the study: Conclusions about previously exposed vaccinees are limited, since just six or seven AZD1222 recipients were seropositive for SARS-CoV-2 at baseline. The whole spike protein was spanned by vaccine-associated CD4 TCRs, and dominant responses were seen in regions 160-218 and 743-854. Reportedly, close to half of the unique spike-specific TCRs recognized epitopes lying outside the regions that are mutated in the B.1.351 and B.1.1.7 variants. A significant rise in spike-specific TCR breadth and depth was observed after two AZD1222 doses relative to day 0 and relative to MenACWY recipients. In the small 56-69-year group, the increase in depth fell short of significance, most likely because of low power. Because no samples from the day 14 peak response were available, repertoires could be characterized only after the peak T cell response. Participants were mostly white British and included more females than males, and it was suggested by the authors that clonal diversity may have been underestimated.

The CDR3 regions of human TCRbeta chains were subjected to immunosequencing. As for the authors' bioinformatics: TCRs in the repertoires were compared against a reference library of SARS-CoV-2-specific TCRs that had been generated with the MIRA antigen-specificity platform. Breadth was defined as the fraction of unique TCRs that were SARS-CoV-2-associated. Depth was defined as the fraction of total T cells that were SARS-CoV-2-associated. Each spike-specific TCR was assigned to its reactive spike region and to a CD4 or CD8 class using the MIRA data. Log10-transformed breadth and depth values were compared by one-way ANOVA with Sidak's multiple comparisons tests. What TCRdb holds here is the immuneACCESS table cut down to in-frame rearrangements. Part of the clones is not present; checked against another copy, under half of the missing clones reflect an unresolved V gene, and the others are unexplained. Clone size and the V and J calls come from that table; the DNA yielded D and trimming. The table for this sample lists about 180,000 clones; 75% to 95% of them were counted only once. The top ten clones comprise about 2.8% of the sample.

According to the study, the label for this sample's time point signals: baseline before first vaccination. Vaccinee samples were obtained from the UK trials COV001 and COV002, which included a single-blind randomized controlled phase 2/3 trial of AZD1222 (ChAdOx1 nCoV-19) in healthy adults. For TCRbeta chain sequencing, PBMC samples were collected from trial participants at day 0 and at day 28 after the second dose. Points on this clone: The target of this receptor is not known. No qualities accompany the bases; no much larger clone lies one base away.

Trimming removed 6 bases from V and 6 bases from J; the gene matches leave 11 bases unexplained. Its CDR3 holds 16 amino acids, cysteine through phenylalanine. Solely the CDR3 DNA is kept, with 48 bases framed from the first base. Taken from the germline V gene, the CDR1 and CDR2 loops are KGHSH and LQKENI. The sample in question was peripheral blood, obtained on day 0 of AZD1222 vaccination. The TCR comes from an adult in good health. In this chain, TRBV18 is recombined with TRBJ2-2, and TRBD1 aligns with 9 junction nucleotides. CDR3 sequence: CASSPFSQGASGELFF. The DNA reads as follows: TGTGCCAGCTCGCCGTTTTCACAGGGGGCATCCGGGGAGCTGTTTTTT.